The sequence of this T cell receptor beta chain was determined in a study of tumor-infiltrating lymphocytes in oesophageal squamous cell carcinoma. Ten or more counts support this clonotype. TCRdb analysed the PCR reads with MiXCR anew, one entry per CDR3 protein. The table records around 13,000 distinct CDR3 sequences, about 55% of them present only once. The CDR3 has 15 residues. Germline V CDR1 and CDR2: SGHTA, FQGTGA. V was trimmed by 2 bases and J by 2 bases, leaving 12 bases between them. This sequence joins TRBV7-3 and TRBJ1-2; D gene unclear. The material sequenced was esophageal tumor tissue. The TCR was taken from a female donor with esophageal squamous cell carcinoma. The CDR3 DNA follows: TGTGCCAGCAGCTTACAAGCAGATTTGAACTATGGCTACACCTTC. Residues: CASSLQADLNYGYTF.